The text below deals with one T cell receptor (beta chain). This clonotype has just a few counts. The antigen this receptor binds is unknown. Qualities for individual bases were not recorded, and no much larger clone is one base off. This sample is part of a study of blood T cells in healthy people across ages (dated by TCRdb to the mid-2010s). Describing the broader study: In model experiments, template switching captured about one uniquely barcoded TCR beta cDNA molecule for every two T cells. The study measured age-related changes in TCR beta repertoire diversity using deep sequencing normalized with unique cDNA molecular identifiers. For two donors (one aged 18 to 29 and one aged 80 or older), the study analyzed two additional independent replicas of 1 million unique cDNA reads from the same blood draw. The donors were divided into four age groups: young (average about 16 years), middle-aged (approximately 39), aged (about 61) and long-lived (about 80). On the study overall, not on this receptor specifically: There was a strong correlation between observed TCR beta diversity and the percentage of naive T cells measured by flow cytometry. Estimates of total diversity from one million sequenced T cells were regarded as lower bounds and underestimates. Conclusive comparison of naive and antigen-experienced compartments was prevented by the profiling of bulk unsorted PBMCs. As age increased, observed TCR beta diversity per million T cells dropped in a roughly linear way, and a significant reduction was already evident by age around 41. The long-lived group showed more naive CD4+ T cells, fewer expanded clones and increased TCR diversity than the aged group, suggesting age selection. The CMV infection status of donors was not known, potentially confounding age-related changes in expanded clonotypes.

Systemically healthy Caucasian individuals from Russia, roughly 40 in total and aged about 6 to 95 years, were included as donors. Ten milliliters of peripheral blood were collected from each donor into EDTA-treated Vacutainer tubes. Ficoll-Paque density-gradient centrifugation was used to isolate PBMCs, with at least 6.5 million per sample. Total RNA, at least 5 micrograms per sample, was extracted from PBMCs with Trizol reagent. Naive CD45RAhigh/CD27high T cell percentages were measured by flow cytometry on a PBMC aliquot from every donor. The CDR3 sequence holds 13 residues, the cysteine and phenylalanine included. Just CDR3 DNA is preserved here, 39 bases in frame from base 1. V sheds 2 bases and J sheds 9 bases, leaving 14 bases between their ends. The CDR1 and CDR2 encoded by the germline V gene (reference sequence) are GTSNPN and SVGIG. Libraries came from 5' RACE. Sequencing instrument: Illumina HiSeq 2500. A second PCR of roughly 7 to 11 cycles was performed with a sample-barcoded 5' primer and a J-beta primer mix. Each TCR beta cDNA molecule received a unique molecular identifier from a template-switch 5' adaptor carrying 12 random nucleotides. At least 2.5 million CDR3-containing paired-end reads were obtained from each sample. First-strand cDNA was synthesized from all RNA with the Mint cDNA synthesis kit, primed by a TRBC-specific oligonucleotide. Following uracil-DNA glycosylase treatment, all cDNA underwent a first 18-cycle PCR with the universal primers M1SS and BC2_uni_R. As for how the authors treated the data: Each sample was normalized by randomly selecting 1 million high-quality reads, each carrying a distinct molecular identifier. Reads with shared molecular identifiers were discarded instead of being binned into consensus sequences. MiTCR, set to a Q25 quality threshold and the strictest error-elimination algorithm, was used for CDR3 identification, clonotype clustering and error correction. A nonparametric unseen species model with Euler transformation was used to estimate a lower bound on total TCR beta diversity. In-frame beta chains were kept once TCRdb had trimmed the public reads at Q25 with fastp and called clones with MiXCR. A single entry per CDR3 protein holds the most common genes and DNA from its merged rows. V and J calls and clone size were set by TCRdb, not the authors. Here the sample has 500,000 to 550,000 distinct CDR3 sequences; 24% occur a single time. The ten largest account for 8.5% to 9.5% of the sample.

The same specimen was also included in a second study, on T cells of mothers and their children. The second investigation adds: Donors were nine systemically healthy Caucasian individuals: three mothers and their six children. cDNA synthesis consumed the entire amount of extracted RNA, loaded at around 1.5 ug RNA in each 15 ul reaction. In the second PCR, sample barcodes and 2-4 random nucleotides were introduced via the M1S primer. Over 8.5 million TCR beta CDR3 reads were obtained for each mother, and approximately 2.9 million reads were obtained for each child. Thymic selection shapes the output of TCR recombination in a similar way in related and unrelated pairs, and inherited differences have a minor effect. Normalized repertoire overlap was always slightly but never significantly higher in related than unrelated mother-child pairs. With a sensitivity of about 100 clones per million clonotypes, no persistent microchimeric T cell clones were detected. To look for features that set related mother-child pairs apart from unrelated individuals, the researchers ran deep NGS to compare the TCR beta repertoires of mothers and children. Mothers averaged about 40 +/- 4 years of age and children averaged approximately 12 +/- 4 years. After adapter ligation was performed with NEBNext reagents, the libraries were sequenced on an Illumina HiSeq 2000 with 100+100 nt paired-end reads. Mother and child libraries were prepared a month apart and sequenced in separate runs to prevent cross-contamination. For each donor, between roughly 450,000 and 2,100,000 distinct TCR beta clonotypes were identified. Naive TCR beta clonotypes were estimated from low-frequency clonotypes matched to each donor's FACS-determined naive share, without sorting.

The V and J genes are TRBV30 and TRBJ2-1; the best D guess is TRBD2, with 6 bases matching. The sequenced sample was blood. The receptor was isolated from a boy between 10 and 17 years old in good health. Here is the DNA: TGTGCCTGGAGTATAAATGGAGGGACTGAGCAGTTCTTC. Its protein product is CAWSINGGTEQFF. The variable domain in full, with residues beyond the CDR3 obtained from the reference TRBV30 and TRBJ2-1 genes, is SQTIHQWPATLVQPVGSPLSLECTVEGTSNPNLYWYRQAAGRGLQLLFYSVGIGQISSEVPQNLSASRPQDRQFILSSKKLLLSDSGFYLCAWSINGGTEQFFGPGTRLTVL.